This T cell receptor (beta chain) was obtained from a study of CD8 T cells in ankylosing spondylitis. This clonotype was recorded many times. Its antigen is not identified. Quantitative molecular-barcoded 5'-RACE generated the TCR beta libraries. TCRdb fed the 5' RACE reads into MiXCR, producing one record per CDR3 protein. The sample lists 200,000 to 250,000 distinct CDR3 sequences, over 9.5% occurring once. Broader study findings: Disease-linked clones were found to be CD8+ and relatively rare in peripheral blood. There was a TCR beta motif, made of eight highly homologous variants, that appeared characteristic of ankylosing spondylitis blood. Significant enrichment of disease-linked clones was reportedly seen in matched ankylosing spondylitis synovial fluid.

Sequencing used blood, either unsorted or a sorted T cell fraction (not recorded which). This receptor was obtained from a male donor with ankylosing spondylitis or in good health (not recorded which).

This CDR3 is CASSSSRLTGTTGELFF. Here the CDR3 DNA reads TGTGCCAGCAGTTCCTCCCGCCTGACAGGGACCACCGGGGAGCTGTTTTTT. The chain combines TRBV12-3 or TRBV12-4 with TRBJ2-2; 7 nucleotides agree with TRBD1. V trimming: 4 bases; J trimming: 4 bases; junction bases outside the gene matches: 12. The CDR3 loop spans 17 amino acids.